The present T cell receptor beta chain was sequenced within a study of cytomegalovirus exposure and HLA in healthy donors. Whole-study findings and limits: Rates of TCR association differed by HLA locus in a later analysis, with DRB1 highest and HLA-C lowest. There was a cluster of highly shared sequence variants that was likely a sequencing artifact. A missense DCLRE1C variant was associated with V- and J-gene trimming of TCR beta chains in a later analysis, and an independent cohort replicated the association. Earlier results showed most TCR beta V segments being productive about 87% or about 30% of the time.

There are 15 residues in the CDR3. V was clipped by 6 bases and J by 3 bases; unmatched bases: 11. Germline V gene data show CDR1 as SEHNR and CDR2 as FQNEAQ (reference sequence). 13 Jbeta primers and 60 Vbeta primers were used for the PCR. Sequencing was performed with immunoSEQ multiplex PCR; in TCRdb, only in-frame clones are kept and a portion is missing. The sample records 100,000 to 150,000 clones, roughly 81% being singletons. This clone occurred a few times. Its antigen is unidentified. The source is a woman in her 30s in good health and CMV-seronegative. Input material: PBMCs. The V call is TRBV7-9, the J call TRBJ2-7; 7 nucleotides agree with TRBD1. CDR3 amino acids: CASRGWTGPFYEQYF. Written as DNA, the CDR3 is TGTGCCAGCAGGGGATGGACAGGCCCCTTCTACGAGCAGTACTTC.